This entry concerns a single T cell receptor (beta chain). What it recognizes is unknown. Both 60 Vbeta primers and 13 Jbeta primers went into the PCR. Profiling relied on immunoSEQ multiplex PCR, and the TCRdb table lists in-frame clones only, not all of them. The sample gives about 150,000 clones, about 80% of which show up once; 3% to 4% is in the top ten. The data belong to a study of cytomegalovirus exposure and HLA in healthy donors. Study results and caveats: An observed cluster of highly shared sequence variants was recorded as a likely sequencing artifact. In a later analysis, HLA-C alleles had the fewest associated TCRs, DRB1 alleles the most.

Trimming cost V 0 bases and J 2 bases, with 34 bases left between them. Germline V lookup: CDR1 SGHRS, CDR2 YFSETQ. The CDR3 runs 23 residues. Sequences were obtained from PBMCs. The rearrangement joins TRBV5-1 to TRBJ2-3; perhaps TRBD2 as D (6 bases). The clonotype comes from a woman in her forties in good health and CMV-seronegative. In nucleotides, the CDR3 is TGCGCCAGCAGCTTGGGGCCCCGGGGGAAAGGGACTGACCCCTCCGCTTACACAGATACGCAGTATTTT. It encodes CASSLGPRGKGTDPSAYTDTQYF.